The 28 T cell receptor beta chains listed next were all sequenced from one sample in a study of blood T cell repertoires in COVID-19. This table comes from immunoSEQ multiplex PCR, and its TCRdb copy is limited to in-frame clones, with some not included. The table lists hundreds of thousands of clones, about 83% of them singletons. Sequenced: peripheral blood. Receptor source: a woman between 50 and 59 years old with acute or convalescent COVID-19.

The V gene is TRBV12-3 or TRBV12-4, the J gene TRBJ2-5; no definite D call. This CDR3 has 11 amino acids. V was cut by 5 bases and J by 9 bases, with 10 bases left in between. CDR3 in amino acids: CASSVSRSQYF. The CDR3 DNA follows: TGTGCCAGCAGTGTATCTAGGTCCCAGTACTTC.

This chain uses TRBV2 with TRBJ2-5; possibly TRBD1 for D (6 bases). V gave up 6 bases and J gave up 4 bases, with 15 bases separating them. Per germline, CDR1 SNHLY and CDR2 FYNNEI. This CDR3 region has 14 residues. Written as DNA, the CDR3 is TGTGCCAGCAGCCCCGGGACACGGGGAGAGACCCAGTACTTC. Protein: CASSPGTRGETQYF.

This sequence joins TRBV7-6 and TRBJ1-4; 9 bases align to TRBD1. The V and J ends lost 1 base and 14 bases, in that order; junction bases with no gene match: 11. Germline values: CDR1 SGHVS, CDR2 FNYEAQ. The CDR3 runs to 15 residues. The CDR3 nucleotides are TGTGCCAGCAGCTTAGAGGGGACAGGGCGAATAAAGCTGTTTTTT. This sequence encodes CASSLEGTGRIKLFF.

V gene TRBV6-2 or TRBV6-3 combines with J gene TRBJ1-5; the D gene is possibly TRBD1 (6 bases). The CDR3 sequence is 15 residues long. Germline values: CDR1 MNHEY, CDR2 SVGEGT. V lost 2 bases, J lost 4 bases, and 12 bases lay in between. CDR3 DNA: TGTGCCAGCAGTTACGGTTCAGGACAGAATCAGCCCCAGCATTTT. It yields the protein CASSYGSGQNQPQHF.

This clone was detected a few times. CDR3 in amino acids: CASRDRGANYGYTF. As DNA, the CDR3 is TGTGCCAGCAGGGACAGGGGAGCTAACTATGGCTACACCTTC. V and J are TRBV7-2 and TRBJ1-2; 9 nucleotides align to TRBD1. The ends lost 6 bases at V and 0 bases at J; junction bases unmatched: 2. This CDR3 has 14 amino acids. CDR1 is SGHTA, CDR2 FQGNSA, per germline.

The chain combines TRBV6-5 with TRBJ2-1, with D possibly being TRBD2 (6 bases). The CDR3 has 14 amino acids. Germline V CDR1 and CDR2: MNHEY, SVGAGI. The ends were cut back, 5 bases at V and 10 bases at J, with 18 bases in the middle. This chain's CDR3 is CASSRKPLATEQFF. In DNA, the CDR3 is TGTGCCAGCAGTAGAAAGCCCCTAGCGACGGAGCAGTTCTTC.

This clone was seen a few times. The genes are TRBV19 and TRBJ1-5; tentative D call: TRBD1 (5 bases). This CDR3 comprises 15 residues. The V end was cut by 8 bases, the J end by 3 bases, with 17 bases between. Germline V CDR1 and CDR2: LNHDA, SQIVND (reference sequence). The CDR3 reads CASRSGRRDNQPQHF. Here the CDR3 DNA reads TGTGCCAGTCGTAGTGGGCGCAGGGACAATCAGCCCCAGCATTTT.

This clone was counted between two and nine times. The gene calls are TRBV23-1 and TRBJ1-1; TRBD1 is a possible D gene (6 bases). TRBV23-1 is reported as an ORF; its role is uncertain. V was pared by 7 bases and J by 0 bases, with 27 bases between. The CDR3 contains 19 residues. CDR3 DNA sequence: TGCGCCAGCACTCACAGGGAACACAAGGACAAAAGGATGAACACTGAAGCTTTCTTT. Its protein product is CASTHREHKDKRMNTEAFF.

This sequence joins TRBV11-3 and TRBJ2-7, with 8 nucleotides matching TRBD2. CDR1 is SGHNT, CDR2 YENEEA, per germline. V shed 5 bases and J 4 bases; nucleotides not matched to a gene: 7. The CDR3 length is 14 residues. The CDR3 DNA reads TGTGCCAGCAGCACGGGGGGGGATGAATACGAGCAGTACTTC. Translated, it gives CASSTGGDEYEQYF.

The V gene is TRBV19, the J gene TRBJ1-1, with 10 nucleotides matching TRBD1. Trimming took 7 bases from V and 5 from J; bases not matched to a gene: 7. CDR3 length equals 14 residues. From germline, CDR1 is LNHDA and CDR2 SQIVND (reference sequence). CDR3 residues: CASIRQGARTEAFF. The CDR3 DNA is TGTGCCAGTATCAGACAGGGGGCGCGGACTGAAGCTTTCTTT. The full variable domain, completed using reference TRBV19 and TRBJ1-1, is DGGITQSPKYLFRKEGQNVTLSCEQNLNHDAMYWYRQDPGQGLRLIYYSQIVNDFQKGDIAEGYSVSREKKESFPLTVTSAQKNPTAFYLCASIRQGARTEAFFGQGTRLTVV.

This clone showed up just once. The chain couples TRBV7-2 to TRBJ2-7, with TRBD2 matching over 8 bases. This CDR3 has 16 residues. V lost 3 bases and J lost 5; bases outside the gene matches: 12. The germline gives CDR1 SGHTA, CDR2 FQGNSA. The CDR3 loop reads CASSFGLSGSIHEQYF. The CDR3 nucleotides read TGTGCCAGCAGCTTCGGACTAAGCGGGAGTATCCACGAGCAGTACTTC.

This rearrangement joins TRBV7-2 to TRBJ1-2; D perhaps matches TRBD1 (6 bases). The CDR3 spans 13 residues. Germline V gives CDR1 SGHTA, CDR2 FQGNSA. V was clipped by 4 bases and J by 7 bases, with 13 bases between them. The CDR3 protein is CASSSGAGVGYTF. DNA for the CDR3: TGTGCCAGCAGCTCCGGGGCAGGGGTTGGCTACACCTTC.

The V gene is TRBV9, the J gene TRBJ2-2; unclear D gene. There are 12 residues in the CDR3. CDR1 SGDLS and CDR2 YYNGEE come from the germline V gene. The V end was cut by 3 bases, the J end by 3 bases, with 3 bases between. The CDR3 nucleotides are TGTGCCAGCAGCGCCTACACCGGGGAGCTGTTTTTT. Translating gives CASSAYTGELFF.

The gene calls are TRBV7-9 and TRBJ1-2; D might be TRBD1 (6 bases). V shed 2 bases and J shed 7 bases, with 11 bases lying between them. This CDR3 is 13 amino acids long. In germline, CDR1 is SEHNR, CDR2 FQNEAQ (reference sequence). CDR3 coding DNA: TGTGCCAGCAGCTTATCAACAGGGAGTGGCTACACCTTC. Translated, it gives CASSLSTGSGYTF.

This rearrangement joins TRBV25-1 to TRBJ1-3; no clear D. V dropped 0 bases and J dropped 4 bases, with 4 bases sitting between them. Germline V CDR1 and CDR2: MGHDK, SYGVNS. This CDR3 comprises 13 residues. The CDR3 is CASSEYLGNTIYF. DNA of the CDR3: TGTGCCAGCAGTGAATACCTCGGAAACACCATATATTTT.

This clone was seen a few times. The genes are TRBV20-1 and TRBJ2-7; weak D call: TRBD2 (5 bases). Germline lookup yields CDR1 DFQATT and CDR2 SNEGSKA (reference sequence). CDR3 length: 14 amino acids. V lost 3 bases and J lost 0, with 12 bases in between. For the CDR3, the DNA is TGCAGTGCTAGTCCCGGACTGTTCTCCTACGAGCAGTACTTC. It specifies CSASPGLFSYEQYF.

The V and J genes are TRBV24-1 and TRBJ2-2; possible D gene TRBD1, 5 bases. Deletions cut 5 bases from V and 0 bases from J, with 6 bases between. This CDR3 spans 14 amino acids. Germline loops: CDR1 KGHDR, CDR2 SFDVKD. Here the CDR3 DNA reads TGTGCCACCAGTGGACAGACGAACACCGGGGAGCTGTTTTTT. Residues: CATSGQTNTGELFF.

The chain recombines TRBV11-2 with TRBJ1-5; 7 nucleotides line up with TRBD1. Germline CDR1 is SGHAT and CDR2 is FQNNGV. The CDR3 contains 14 residues. V lost 4 bases to trimming and J lost 4 bases; unmatched junction nucleotides: 4. The CDR3, as DNA: TGTGCCAGCAGCTACACAGGGGCTAATCAGCCCCAGCATTTT. Translating gives CASSYTGANQPQHF.

The chain employs TRBV3-1 (or the pseudogene TRBV3-2) and TRBJ1-1; D may be TRBD1 (5 bases). Germline CDR1 LGHDT, CDR2 YNNKEL (reference sequence). The CDR3 loop spans 14 amino acids. Trimming cost V 1 base and J 4 bases, with 10 bases left between them. CDR3 region: CASSQVQGGTEAFF. CDR3 bases: TGTGCCAGCAGCCAAGTCCAGGGAGGCACTGAAGCTTTCTTT.

The chain links TRBV5-6 to TRBJ1-5; no clear D. There are 14 residues in the CDR3. Germline assignment: CDR1 SGHDT and CDR2 YYEEEE. Deletions cut 0 bases from V and 5 bases from J, with 9 bases between. The CDR3 protein is CASSLVGSDQPQHF. CDR3 sequence (DNA): TGTGCCAGCAGCTTGGTCGGAAGCGATCAGCCCCAGCATTTT.

The rearrangement links TRBV5-1 to TRBJ2-5, with TRBD2 matching over 8 bases. J gave up 1 base and V 3 bases, and 2 bases lay outside the gene matches. The CDR3 extends over 14 amino acids. Germline values: CDR1 SGHRS, CDR2 YFSETQ. The CDR3 spells CASSSTSGQETQYF. CDR3 coding DNA: TGCGCCAGCAGCTCTACTAGCGGCCAAGAGACCCAGTACTTC.

The CDR3 here is CASGTGSNQPQHF. The CDR3 DNA reads as TGTGCCAGCGGGACAGGATCCAATCAGCCCCAGCATTTT. The chain has TRBV28 and TRBJ1-5, with 8 bases that match TRBD1. Germline V gene lookup returns CDR1 MDHEN and CDR2 SYDVKM. Trimming removed 8 bases from V and 3 bases from J; junction bases left unmatched: 3. The CDR3 covers 13 residues.

V is TRBV28 and J is TRBJ2-1; TRBD1 matches 7 bases. Germline V CDR1 and CDR2: MDHEN, SYDVKM. The V and J ends lost 8 bases and 14 bases, in that order; junction bases with no gene match: 9. The CDR3 spans 11 residues. The CDR3, as DNA: TGTGCCAGCGAGGGGGCGCGGAGAGAGTTCTTC. Amino acid sequence: CASEGARREFF.

CDR3 loop: CASSPDRGQSPLHF. In DNA form, the CDR3 reads TGTGCCAGCAGCCCAGACAGGGGGCAATCACCCCTCCACTTT. The chain is built from TRBV7-6 and TRBJ1-6, with TRBD1 matching over 10 bases. With 5 bases clipped from V and 10 bases from J, the junction kept 5 bases outside the gene matches. From germline, CDR1 is SGHVS and CDR2 FNYEAQ. This CDR3 is built from 14 residues.

The rearrangement uses TRBV2 and TRBJ2-1; 15 positions match TRBD2. The CDR3 contains 15 residues. The germline gives CDR1 SNHLY, CDR2 FYNNEI. Trimming at V came to 5 bases and at J to 8 bases, leaving 4 bases not matched to a gene. In nucleotides, the CDR3 is TGTGCCAGCAGTCCGGGACTAGCGGGAGGAGATGAGCAGTTCTTC. Translating gives CASSPGLAGGDEQFF.

The CDR3 is CASSATGGSGNTIYF. In DNA, the CDR3 is TGTGCCAGCAGTGCCACAGGGGGTTCTGGAAACACCATATATTTT. This chain links TRBV25-1 with TRBJ1-3, with 8 bases lining up with TRBD1. With 4 bases clipped from V and 1 base from J, the junction kept 3 bases outside the gene matches. The CDR3 is 15 residues long. Germline values: CDR1 MGHDK, CDR2 SYGVNS.

The rearrangement joins TRBV19 to TRBJ2-3, with unresolved D. Germline V gene data show CDR1 as LNHDA and CDR2 as SQIVND (reference sequence). The CDR3 sequence is 13 residues long. V gave up 4 bases and J gave up 2 bases, with 7 bases separating them. The CDR3 region is CASSSTATDTQYF. DNA for the CDR3: TGTGCCAGTAGTAGTACAGCCACAGATACGCAGTATTTT.

The V and J genes are TRBV7-2 and TRBJ1-4; a weak D match, TRBD1 (6 bases). The CDR3 consists of 16 residues. Germline CDR1 and CDR2: SGHTA and FQGNSA. Trimming left V 11 bases short and J 0 bases short, with 19 bases between. DNA for the CDR3: TGTGCCGTTGGAGGCGTGACAGGTGCAACTAATGAAAAACTGTTTTTT. Translated, it gives CAVGGVTGATNEKLFF.